One sample yielded the 12 T cell receptor beta chains listed below, sequenced in a study of CD8+ T cells in alopecia areata. Sequencing templates came from extracted RNA that was reverse transcribed into cDNA. TCRdb's copy holds only in-frame clones and misses some; the assay was immunoSEQ multiplex PCR. The repertoire has 50,000 to 80,000 clones, roughly 46% of them found once; the top ten carry 51%. Sequenced input: NKG2D-low CD8+ T cells sorted from blood. These receptors all come from a human donor with alopecia areata.

CDR3 amino acids: CSVEDLGLAGTYNEQFF. In nucleotides, the CDR3 is TGCAGCGTTGAAGATCTAGGTCTCGCGGGGACCTACAATGAGCAGTTCTTC. J is TRBJ2-1 and V is TRBV29-1, with D possibly matching TRBD2 (6 bases). This CDR3 spans 17 amino acids. Per germline, CDR1 SQVTM and CDR2 ANQGSEA. Trimming removed 0 bases from V and 2 bases from J, with 17 bases in between.

This chain links TRBV9 with TRBJ2-2; weak D call: TRBD1 (5 bases). The V gene's germline CDR1 is SGDLS and CDR2 YYNGEE. This CDR3 has 14 residues. The V end was cut by 1 base, the J end by 8 bases, with 12 bases between. The CDR3 DNA reads as TGTGCCAGCAGCGTATCTAAGGGGCGAGGGGAGCTGTTTTTT. Amino acids: CASSVSKGRGELFF. Using reference TRBV9 and TRBJ2-2 for the parts outside the CDR3, the full variable domain is DSGVTQTPKHLITATGQRVTLRCSPRSGDLSVYWYQQSLDQGLQFLIQYYNGEERAKGNILERFSAQQFPDLHSELNLSSLELGDSALYFCASSVSKGRGELFFGEGSRLTVL.

This clone was seen a handful of times. J is TRBJ1-1 and V is TRBV29-1; 9 nucleotides align to TRBD1. The CDR3 length is 13 residues. V lost 6 bases and J lost 4; bases outside the gene matches: 6. CDR1 is SQVTM and CDR2 is ANQGSEA in the germline V gene. The CDR3 DNA follows: TGCAGCGTCGAACAGGGGGCTGGCACTGAAGCTTTCTTT. This sequence encodes CSVEQGAGTEAFF.

The CDR3 region is CASSSGGSYEQYF. The CDR3 DNA reads as TGTGCCAGCAGTTCAGGGGGCTCCTACGAGCAGTACTTC. The V call is TRBV5-6, the J call TRBJ2-7, with 7 bases fitting TRBD1. Unmatched junction bases numbered 2, after V lost 5 bases and J lost 0 bases. Germline-derived CDR1 and CDR2 are SGHDT and YYEEEE. This CDR3 has 13 residues.

The chain links TRBV30 to TRBJ1-2; the D gene is possibly TRBD1 (5 bases). The CDR3 has 14 amino acids. Germline V lookup: CDR1 GTSNPN, CDR2 SVGIG (reference sequence). Trimming pared 6 bases from V and 3 bases from J, leaving 17 bases between. Here the CDR3 reads CACPQSGADYGYTF. DNA for the CDR3: TGTGCCTGCCCTCAGAGCGGGGCGGACTATGGCTACACCTTC.

In its sample, this clone was seen a few times. The chain employs TRBV30 and TRBJ2-1; TRBD1 might be the D (6 bases). CDR3 length: 14 residues. Germline V gene lookup returns CDR1 GTSNPN and CDR2 SVGIG (reference sequence). V was shortened by 0 bases and J by 1 base, with 7 bases between the two germline ends. The CDR3 here is CAWSVGGSYNEQFF. As DNA, the CDR3 is TGTGCCTGGAGTGTAGGGGGATCCTACAATGAGCAGTTCTTC. Full variable domain (rest looked up from reference TRBV30 and TRBJ2-1): SQTIHQWPATLVQPVGSPLSLECTVEGTSNPNLYWYRQAAGRGLQLLFYSVGIGQISSEVPQNLSASRPQDRQFILSSKKLLLSDSGFYLCAWSVGGSYNEQFFGPGTRLTVL.

The genes are TRBV4-3 and TRBJ2-2; D is uncertain. The germline V gene encodes CDR1 LGHNA and CDR2 YSLEER. The CDR3 is 14 amino acids. V gave up 4 bases and J gave up 4 bases, with 10 bases separating them. In DNA, the CDR3 is TGCGCCAGCAGCCCTCAGGATGCCACCGGGGAGCTGTTTTTT. Encoded protein: CASSPQDATGELFF.

The sample holds a few counts of this clone. The chain carries TRBV19 and TRBJ2-7; the match to TRBD1 covers 9 bases. V was pared by 7 bases and J by 4 bases, with 5 bases of the junction left unmatched. CDR3 length: 13 amino acids. Germline loops: CDR1 LNHDA, CDR2 SQIVND (reference sequence). The CDR3: CASNVGQGYEQYF. The CDR3 DNA reads as TGTGCCAGTAATGTTGGACAGGGGTACGAGCAGTACTTC.

V usage is TRBV13 and J usage is TRBJ2-1, with D possibly TRBD2 on 5 matching bases. This CDR3 spans 13 amino acids. V lost 7 bases and J lost 9, with 16 bases in between. Germline-derived CDR1 and CDR2 are PRHDT and FYEKMQ (reference sequence). The CDR3 protein is CASTRGSPGEQFF. The CDR3 nucleotides are TGTGCCAGCACTCGAGGGTCCCCCGGTGAGCAGTTCTTC.

This rearrangement joins TRBV2 to TRBJ2-1, with TRBD2 matching 7 bases. Losses at the gene ends were 7 bases for V and 15 bases for J; bases not matched to a gene: 12. The CDR3 loop spans 12 amino acids. Germline CDR1 reads SNHLY; CDR2 reads FYNNEI. CDR3 protein: CASKRWRERGFF. Here the CDR3 DNA reads TGTGCCAGCAAACGTTGGCGGGAGAGGGGGTTCTTC. Variable domain in full (rest from reference TRBV2 and TRBJ2-1): EPEVTQTPSHQVTQMGQEVILRCVPISNHLYFYWYRQILGQKVEFLVSFYNNEISEKSEIFDDQFSVERPDGSNFTLKIRSTKLEDSAMYFCASKRWRERGFFGPGTRLTVL.

The gene calls are TRBV29-1 and TRBJ2-1; D ambiguous. The germline V gene encodes CDR1 SQVTM and CDR2 ANQGSEA. The CDR3 spans 13 residues. Deletions cut 1 base from V and 4 bases from J, with 8 bases between. The CDR3 protein is CSVEAGSYNEQFF. In DNA, the CDR3 is TGCAGCGTTGAAGCGGGCAGTTACAATGAGCAGTTCTTC.

V and J are TRBV29-1 and TRBJ2-2, with D hard to call. The V and J ends lost 6 bases and 5 bases respectively, with 13 bases between them. Germline V CDR1 and CDR2: SQVTM, ANQGSEA. CDR3 length equals 13 residues. The CDR3 protein is CSVPSPATGELFF. The CDR3 DNA follows: TGCAGCGTCCCCTCCCCCGCAACCGGGGAGCTGTTTTTT.